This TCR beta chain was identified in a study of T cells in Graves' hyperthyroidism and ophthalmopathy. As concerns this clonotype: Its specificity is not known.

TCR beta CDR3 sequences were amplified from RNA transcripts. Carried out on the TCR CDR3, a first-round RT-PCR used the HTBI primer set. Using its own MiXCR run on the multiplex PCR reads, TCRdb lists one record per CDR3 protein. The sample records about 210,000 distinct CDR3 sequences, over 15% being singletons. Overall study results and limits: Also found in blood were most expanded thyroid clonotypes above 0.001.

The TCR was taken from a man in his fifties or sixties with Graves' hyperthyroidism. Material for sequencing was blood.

This CDR3 reads CASSPGTELYEQYF. The CDR3 coding sequence is TGTGCCAGCAGTCCCGGGACAGAGCTGTACGAGCAGTACTTC. The J gene is TRBJ2-7, the V gene TRBV25-1, with TRBD1 matching over 7 bases. The CDR3 covers 14 residues. Germline CDR1 and CDR2: MGHDK and SYGVNS. V was pared by 5 bases and J by 4 bases, with 8 bases of the junction left unmatched.